This TCR beta chain is from a study of T-cell reconstitution after alpha-beta-depleted transplantation in children. Study-level findings and limits: T-cell counts and diversity at one year post-transplant came mainly from newly produced T cells. Some patients' high day-60 TCRbeta diversity was attributed to recipient cells surviving conditioning.

Construction of the TCRbeta library involved unique molecular identifiers. TCRdb reprocessed the PCR reads via MiXCR and lists one record per CDR3 protein. The sample consists of 600,000 to 800,000 distinct CDR3 sequences, around 13% of them appearing once. This CDR3 is 16 amino acids long. V was pared by 1 base and J by 3 bases, with 9 bases of the junction left unmatched. Germline V lookup: CDR1 SGHVS, CDR2 FQNEAQ. This clonotype was recorded a few times. The antigen remains unidentified. The receptor comes from a girl aged 2-10 years with congenital amegakaryocytic thrombocytopenia, due to receive a stem cell transplant. The input for sequencing was PBMCs, taken before TCRalphabeta/CD19-depleted stem cell transplant. The chain couples TRBV7-8 to TRBJ2-7; 7 bases are shared with TRBD2. CDR3 protein: CASSLGASGTLYEQYF. The CDR3 region has the DNA TGTGCCAGCAGCTTAGGGGCTAGCGGAACCCTCTACGAGCAGTACTTC.